The 16 T cell receptor beta chains below come from one sample, sequenced in a study of control samples from healthy donors and cancer patients. TCRdb's table, derived via immunoSEQ multiplex PCR, lists solely in-frame clones and lacks some. This table has roughly 130,000 clones, 93% appearing once. The specimen sequenced was PBMCs. The receptors originated from a man aged 50-59 years with head and neck cancer.

About this clone itself: Other nucleotide sequences in the sample specify the same CDR3. The chain couples TRBV5-5 to TRBJ2-7, with D perhaps matching TRBD2 (5 bases). V was trimmed by 3 bases and J by 7 bases, leaving 11 bases between them. Germline V gives CDR1 SGHKS, CDR2 YYEKEE (reference sequence). This CDR3 has 12 residues. In DNA form, the CDR3 reads TGTGCCAGCAGCTGGACCGGGGAAGAGCAGTACTTC. It is translated as CASSWTGEEQYF.

The chain links TRBV4-3 to TRBJ1-2, with D hard to call. Germline lookup yields CDR1 LGHNA and CDR2 YSLEER. CDR3 length: 14 residues. Trimming stripped 1 base from V and 4 bases from J, with 10 bases between. CDR3 bases: TGCGCCAGCAGCCAAGGTGGCAGCCTCTATGGCTACACCTTC. Its protein product is CASSQGGSLYGYTF.

This chain links TRBV19 with TRBJ1-1, with no clear D. Trimming removed 5 bases from V and 1 base from J, with 11 bases in between. The germline V gene has CDR1 LNHDA and CDR2 SQIVND (reference sequence). The CDR3 is 14 residues long. The CDR3 bases are TGTGCCAGTAGTGCCTCCGGACGGAACACTGAAGCTTTCTTT. This encodes CASSASGRNTEAFF.

This chain uses TRBV7-9 with TRBJ2-2, with 8 positions matching TRBD2. The CDR3 is 17 residues long. The V gene end was trimmed by 5 bases and the J gene end by 1 base; junction bases not matched to a gene: 9. Germline CDR1 SEHNR, CDR2 FQNEAQ (reference sequence). The CDR3 bases are TGTGCCAGCAGCCCAGGAGCGGGGGCCTTGAACACCGGGGAGCTGTTTTTT. Its protein product is CASSPGAGALNTGELFF.

The chain has TRBV19 and TRBJ2-7; D possibly matches TRBD1 or TRBD2 (5 bases each). CDR1 is LNHDA and CDR2 is SQIVND in the germline V gene (reference sequence). The CDR3 runs 17 residues. Deletions cut 4 bases from V and 0 bases from J, with 19 bases between. The CDR3 region is CASSTEGRKKDSYEQYF. As DNA, the CDR3 is TGTGCCAGTAGTACCGAGGGACGGAAGAAAGACTCCTACGAGCAGTACTTC.

This clone was observed once. This chain links TRBV27 with TRBJ2-7; D may be TRBD1 (6 bases). Between the trimmed V and J ends, which lost 6 bases and 2 bases, there was a span of 11 bases. Germline V lookup: CDR1 MNHEY, CDR2 SMNVEV (reference sequence). This CDR3 has 13 amino acids. The CDR3 DNA reads as TGTGCCAGCAGACCGGACAGCACCTACGAGCAGTACTTC. Protein sequence: CASRPDSTYEQYF.

This rearrangement joins TRBV7-2 to TRBJ2-2; 9 nucleotides agree with TRBD1. The CDR3 totals 16 residues. Germline values: CDR1 SGHTA, CDR2 FQGNSA. The V and J ends lost 4 bases and 5 bases, in that order; junction bases with no gene match: 8. The CDR3 loop reads CASSSGTGSGTGELFF. The CDR3 nucleotides are TGTGCCAGCAGCTCCGGGACAGGGTCGGGAACCGGGGAGCTGTTTTTT.

The V gene is TRBV7-2, the J gene TRBJ2-4, with D possibly matching TRBD1 (6 bases). Germline CDR1 is SGHTA and CDR2 is FQGNSA. Trimming removed 4 bases from V and 0 bases from J, with 10 bases in between. This CDR3 contains 15 residues. The CDR3, as DNA: TGTGCCAGCAGCTCCGACAGGCTAGCCAAAAACATTCAGTACTTC. Amino acid sequence: CASSSDRLAKNIQYF.

J is TRBJ1-1 and V is TRBV6-5, with 8 bases identical to TRBD1. This CDR3 is 14 amino acids long. Germline assignment: CDR1 MNHEY and CDR2 SVGAGI. The junction had 8 bases not matched to a gene; V was cut back by 6 bases and J by 5 bases. CDR3 DNA: TGTGCCAGCAGGACCTGGACAGGGCGGACTGAAGCTTTCTTT. It is translated as CASRTWTGRTEAFF.

The V call is TRBV6-5, the J call TRBJ1-3; D gene ambiguous. The CDR3 has 15 amino acids. Looked up from germline, CDR1 is MNHEY and CDR2 is SVGAGI. V lost 6 bases, J lost 0 bases, and 12 bases lay in between. The CDR3 is CASSPLRSSGNTIYF. The CDR3 nucleotides read TGTGCCAGCAGCCCCCTTCGATCCTCTGGAAACACCATATATTTT.

The genes are TRBV9 and TRBJ1-1; weak D call: TRBD1 (5 bases). The V gene lost 3 bases and the J gene lost 10 bases, with 22 bases spanning the gap. Per the germline V gene, CDR1 is SGDLS and CDR2 is YYNGEE. The CDR3 is 15 amino acids. The CDR3 region has the DNA TGTGCCAGCAGCGAGAGAGACAGCCTGAATAAGGTAGCTTTCTTT. Amino acids: CASSERDSLNKVAFF.

The chain has TRBV9 and TRBJ2-3; 12 bases fit TRBD2. Germline V gene lookup returns CDR1 SGDLS and CDR2 YYNGEE. The ends lost 0 bases at V and 6 bases at J; junction bases unmatched: 8. This CDR3 has 17 residues. DNA for the CDR3: TGTGCCAGCAGCGTAGATGGGTCTAGCGGGGGGGCCGATACGCAGTATTTT. As protein: CASSVDGSSGGADTQYF.

This sequence joins TRBV19 and TRBJ1-2, with D perhaps matching TRBD1 (6 bases). The CDR3 is 13 amino acids. V gave up 6 bases and J gave up 0 bases, with 8 bases separating them. Germline CDR1 reads LNHDA; CDR2 reads SQIVND (reference sequence). The CDR3 here is CASRDRSNYGYTF. As DNA, the CDR3 is TGTGCCAGTAGAGACAGGTCTAACTATGGCTACACCTTC.

The chain joins TRBV7-6 to TRBJ2-3; D possibly corresponds to TRBD1 (6 bases). CDR3 length equals 16 residues. Trimming removed 2 bases at V and 4 bases at J, with 16 bases between. Germline V CDR1 and CDR2: SGHVS, FNYEAQ. The DNA of the CDR3 is TGTGCCAGCAGCTTAATTGGGGGCTTGGTCGCAGATACGCAGTATTTT. Amino acid sequence: CASSLIGGLVADTQYF.

V is TRBV27 and J is TRBJ1-2; D remains ambiguous. Per germline, CDR1 MNHEY and CDR2 SMNVEV (reference sequence). Between the trimmed V and J ends, which lost 6 bases and 6 bases, there was a span of 14 bases. CDR3 size: 13 residues. The CDR3 DNA follows: TGTGCCAGCAGCCCAACGGTCGTAGATGGCTACACCTTC. Its protein product is CASSPTVVDGYTF.

V gene TRBV28 combines with J gene TRBJ1-1; 7 positions agree with TRBD1. The V and J ends lost 5 bases and 0 bases, in that order; junction bases with no gene match: 9. Germline V CDR1 and CDR2: MDHEN, SYDVKM. This CDR3 has 16 residues. The CDR3 loop is CASSTATGSMNTEAFF. The CDR3 DNA reads as TGTGCCAGCAGTACCGCGACAGGGTCCATGAACACTGAAGCTTTCTTT.